This T cell receptor beta chain was recovered during a study of blood T cell repertoires in COVID-19. The CDR3 runs to 14 residues. Trimming cost V 6 bases and J 2 bases; bases outside gene matches: 6. Germline CDR1 reads SEHNR; CDR2 reads FQNEAQ (reference sequence). TCRdb's copy holds only in-frame clones and misses some; the assay was immunoSEQ multiplex PCR. The sample has under 200,000 clones; roughly 83% are singletons. The genes are TRBV7-9 and TRBJ1-1; TRBD1 matches 7 bases. The sequencing input was peripheral blood. The sequence derives from an older woman with acute or convalescent COVID-19. The DNA for the CDR3 is TGTGCCAGCAGTCTACAGGGGATCAACACTGAAGCTTTCTTT. Translating it yields CASSLQGINTEAFF.